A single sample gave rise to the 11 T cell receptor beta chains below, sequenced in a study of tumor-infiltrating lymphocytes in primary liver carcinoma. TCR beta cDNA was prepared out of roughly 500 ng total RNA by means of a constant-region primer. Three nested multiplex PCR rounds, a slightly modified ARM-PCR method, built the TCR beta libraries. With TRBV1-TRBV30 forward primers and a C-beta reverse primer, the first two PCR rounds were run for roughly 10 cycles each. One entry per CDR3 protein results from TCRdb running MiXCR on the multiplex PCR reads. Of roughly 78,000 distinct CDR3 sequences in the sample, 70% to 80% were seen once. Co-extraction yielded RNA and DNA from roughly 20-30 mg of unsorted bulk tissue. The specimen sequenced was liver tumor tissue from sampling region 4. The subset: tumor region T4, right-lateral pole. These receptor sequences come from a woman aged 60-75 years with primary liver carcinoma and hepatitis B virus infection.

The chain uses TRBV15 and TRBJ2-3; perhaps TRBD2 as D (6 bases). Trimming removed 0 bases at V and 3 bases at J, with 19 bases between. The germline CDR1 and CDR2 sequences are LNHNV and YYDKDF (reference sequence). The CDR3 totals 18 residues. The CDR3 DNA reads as TGTGCCACCAGCAGAGATCAAAGCGGGCGGAGCGTAACAGATACGCAGTATTTT. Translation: CATSRDQSGRSVTDTQYF.

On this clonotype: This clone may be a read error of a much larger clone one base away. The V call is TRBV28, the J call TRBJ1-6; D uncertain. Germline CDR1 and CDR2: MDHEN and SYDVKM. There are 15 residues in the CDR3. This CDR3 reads CANSPAGGYNSPLHF. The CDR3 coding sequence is TGTGCCAACAGTCCGGCAGGAGGTTATAATTCACCCCTCCACTTT.

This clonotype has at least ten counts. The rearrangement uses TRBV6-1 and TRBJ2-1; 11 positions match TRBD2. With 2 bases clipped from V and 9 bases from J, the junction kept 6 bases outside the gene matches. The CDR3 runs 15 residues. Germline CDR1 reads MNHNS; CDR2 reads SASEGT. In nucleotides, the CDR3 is TGTGCCAGCAGTGAAACTAGCGGGAGTTCTGGTGAGCAGTTCTTC. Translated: CASSETSGSSGEQFF.

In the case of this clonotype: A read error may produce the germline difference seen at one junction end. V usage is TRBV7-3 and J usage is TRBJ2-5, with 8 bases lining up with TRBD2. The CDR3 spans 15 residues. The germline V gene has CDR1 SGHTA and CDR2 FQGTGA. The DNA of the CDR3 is TGTGCCAGCAGGTCGGCGGGAGGATTCCAAGAGACCCACTACTTC. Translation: CASRSAGGFQETHYF.

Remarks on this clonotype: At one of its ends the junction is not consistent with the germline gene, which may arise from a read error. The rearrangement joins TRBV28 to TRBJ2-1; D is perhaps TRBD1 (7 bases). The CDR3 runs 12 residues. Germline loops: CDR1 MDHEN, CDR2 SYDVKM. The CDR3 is CATAGGSRKQIF. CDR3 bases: TGTGCCACCGCAGGGGGGAGTCGGAAGCAGATCTTC.

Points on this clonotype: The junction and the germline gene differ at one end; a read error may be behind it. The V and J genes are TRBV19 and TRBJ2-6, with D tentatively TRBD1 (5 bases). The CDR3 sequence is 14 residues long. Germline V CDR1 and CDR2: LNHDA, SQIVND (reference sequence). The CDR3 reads CASSTLIGANVLTF. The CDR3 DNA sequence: TGTGCCAGTAGTACCCTAATTGGGGCCAACGTCTTGACTTTC.

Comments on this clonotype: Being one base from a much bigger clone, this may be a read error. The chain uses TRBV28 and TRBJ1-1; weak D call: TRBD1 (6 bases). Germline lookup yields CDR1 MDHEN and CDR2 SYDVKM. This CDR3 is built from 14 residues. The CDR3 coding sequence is TGTGCCAACAGTTTAAGTTCTCGGACAGTTGAAGCTTTCTTT. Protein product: CANSLSSRTVEAFF.

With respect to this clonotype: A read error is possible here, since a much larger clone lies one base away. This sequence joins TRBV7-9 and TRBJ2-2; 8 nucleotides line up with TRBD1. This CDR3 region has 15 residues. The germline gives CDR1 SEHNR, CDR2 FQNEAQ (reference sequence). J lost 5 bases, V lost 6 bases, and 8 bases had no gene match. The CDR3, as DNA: TGTGCCAGCAGATTTAGGACAGGGCGGACCGGGGAGCTGTTTTTT. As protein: CASRFRTGRTGELFF.

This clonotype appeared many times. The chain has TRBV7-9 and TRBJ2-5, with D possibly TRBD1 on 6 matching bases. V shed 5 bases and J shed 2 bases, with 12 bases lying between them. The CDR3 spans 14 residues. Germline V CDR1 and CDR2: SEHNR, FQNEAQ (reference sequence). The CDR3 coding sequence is TGTGCCAGCAGCCCCGACAGGACTCAAGAGACCCAGTACTTC. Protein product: CASSPDRTQETQYF.

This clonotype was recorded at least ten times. CDR3 DNA: TGCGCCAGCAGCTTGGACGGGACTAGCGGGGGGGACATTCAGTACTTC. It specifies CASSLDGTSGGDIQYF. The chain recombines TRBV5-1 with TRBJ2-4; TRBD2 agrees at 16 bases. Per germline, CDR1 SGHRS and CDR2 YFSETQ. Trimming took 0 bases from V and 8 from J; bases not matched to a gene: 2. The CDR3 is 16 residues long.

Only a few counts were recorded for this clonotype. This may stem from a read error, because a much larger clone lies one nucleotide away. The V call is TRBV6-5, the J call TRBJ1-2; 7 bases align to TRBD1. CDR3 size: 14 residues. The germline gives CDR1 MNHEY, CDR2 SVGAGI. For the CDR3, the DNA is TGTGTCAGCAGCGACCTCGACAGGGCCTATGGCTACACCTTC. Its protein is CVSSDLDRAYGYTF.